This TCR beta chain was sequenced for a study of blood T cells in healthy people across ages (dated by TCRdb to between 2014 and 2017). Background on the whole study: In model experiments, template switching captured roughly one uniquely barcoded TCR beta cDNA molecule for every two T cells. Using deep sequencing normalized with unique cDNA molecular identifiers, the study measured how TCR beta repertoire diversity changes with age. Four age groups were formed from the donors: young (average roughly 16 years), middle-aged (just under 40), aged (more than 55) and long-lived (less than 85). To avoid experimental bias, donors of different ages were randomly spread across the sequencing lanes. The study analyzed two additional independent replicas of 1 million unique cDNA reads from the same blood draw for two donors, one aged 18 to 30 and one aged 80 or older.

Including the terminal cysteine and phenylalanine, the CDR3 comprises 15 residues. CDR3 DNA is the only sequence kept; it has 45 bases, read in frame from the first base. This clonotype was seen more than once but under ten times. Its antigen is not yet known. No base quality values were provided; no much bigger clone lies one nucleotide off. Results and caveats for the whole study, not just this receptor: Because donor CMV infection status was unknown, age-related changes in expanded clonotypes were potentially confounded. Compared with the aged group, the long-lived group had more naive CD4+ T cells, fewer expanded clones and increased TCR diversity, suggesting age selection. Bulk unsorted PBMC profiling prevented conclusive comparison of naive and antigen-experienced compartments. Observed TCR beta diversity per million T cells fell roughly linearly with age, and a significant reduction was already apparent by age around 44. The percentage of naive T cells measured by flow cytometry correlated strongly with observed TCR beta diversity. Estimates of total diversity based on one million sequenced T cells were considered lower bounds and underestimates.

The approximately 39 donors, aged about 6 to 100 years, were systemically healthy Caucasian individuals from Russia. About 9.6 milliliters of peripheral blood were collected from each donor into EDTA-treated Vacutainer tubes. PBMCs were isolated by Ficoll-Paque density-gradient centrifugation, with at least 6 million obtained per sample. Trizol reagent was used to extract total RNA from the PBMCs, yielding at least 5.5 micrograms per sample. For every donor, flow cytometry on a PBMC aliquot measured the percentage of naive CD45RAhigh/CD27high T cells. Library creation used 5' RACE. Sequencing instrument: Illumina HiSeq 2500. The second PCR ran for roughly 7 to 11 cycles and used a J-beta primer mix along with a sample-barcoded 5' primer. A unique molecular identifier was introduced onto each TCR beta cDNA molecule by a template-switch 5' adaptor carrying 12 random nucleotides. At least 2.5 million CDR3-containing paired-end reads were obtained from each sample. The Mint cDNA synthesis kit, primed by a TRBC-specific oligonucleotide, was used to synthesize first-strand cDNA from all RNA. All cDNA was treated with uracil-DNA glycosylase and then went through a first 18-cycle PCR with the universal primers M1SS and BC2_uni_R. From the authors' description of their analysis: For normalization, 1 million high-quality reads, each with a distinct molecular identifier, were randomly selected from each sample. Reads with shared molecular identifiers were discarded instead of being binned into consensus sequences. MiTCR, run with a Q25 quality threshold and the strictest error-elimination algorithm, handled CDR3 identification, clonotype clustering and error correction. A nonparametric unseen species model with Euler transformation was used to estimate a lower bound on total TCR beta diversity. TCRdb redid the processing of the public reads, applying fastp at Q25 and MiXCR, and retained in-frame beta chains. Identical CDR3 proteins give one entry, which carries the most common genes and DNA. The V and J calls were determined by TCRdb, not by the authors. The sample table shows around 1.7 million distinct CDR3 sequences, and roughly 30% are seen once. The ten largest account for about 8% of the sample.

This sequence was found in a young woman in good health. The V and J genes are TRBV21-1 and TRBJ2-7; TRBD1 is the table's D call and was not checked against the DNA. TRBV21-1 is labeled a pseudogene. The sequencing input was blood. The DNA is as follows: TGTGCCAGCAGCATCTTCCGGACAGGGACCTACGAGCAGTACTTC. It translates as CASSIFRTGTYEQYF.